This TCR beta chain originates from a study of beta chain features in type 1 diabetes. Study-level findings and limits: Cells with high TCR expression could be over-represented when cDNA is sequenced. Sampled from patients, naive, central memory and Treg TCRB repertoires appeared more similar than those sampled from healthy donors.

This clone was found a few times. Antigen unknown. Since all of the isolated RNA was reverse transcribed, expressed TCRB transcripts were what got sequenced. About 3.57 million reads per sample on average were obtained from naive, central memory and regulatory T cell samples. Assay used: immunoSEQ multiplex PCR; TCRdb lists only in-frame clones, some missing. The table lists 310,000 or so clones, under 8.5% of them singletons, with under 0.5% in the top ten. V lost 1 base and J 2 bases, leaving 10 bases between the germline ends. The V gene's germline CDR1 is SGHTA and CDR2 FQGNSA. This CDR3 is 15 amino acids long.

The chain has TRBV7-2 and TRBJ2-3; maybe TRBD2 (5 bases). The sequence came from a woman aged 18-29 years in good health. The material sequenced was central memory CD4+ T cells from blood. The chain's CDR3 is CASSLGVGNTDTQYF. DNA for the CDR3: TGTGCCAGCAGCTTAGGTGTCGGGAACACAGATACGCAGTATTTT.